These 7 T cell receptor beta chains originate from one sample sequenced in a study of read filtering for tumor transcriptome and immune sequencing (TCRdb year 2020). The run used an Illumina HiSeq 4000. TCR libraries were constructed from approximately 360 ng RNA using the Immunoverse kit, and molecular barcoded adaptors covering alpha/delta and beta/gamma chains were employed. In-frame beta chains were kept once TCRdb had trimmed the public reads at Q25 with fastp and called clones with MiXCR. CDR3 protein duplicates are merged, each entry listing the most common genes and DNA. Here the sample has 75,000 to 95,000 distinct CDR3 sequences; 20% to 25% occur a single time. The top ten clones comprise 10% to 12% of the sample. The sequenced sample consisted of a population of CD138-negative cells sorted from bone marrow. In the paper's terms, the cell subset or site label means: bone marrow mononuclear cells depleted of CD138+ plasma/myeloma cells by negative magnetic selection. The receptors come from a donor aged 40 or over with multiple myeloma.

This clonotype has at least ten counts. V usage is TRBV5-1 and J usage is TRBJ2-2, with a tentative D call TRBD1 (6 bases). Germline loops: CDR1 SGHRS, CDR2 YFSETQ. The CDR3 is made up of 13 amino acids. Trimming shortened V by 1 base and J by 6 bases, and 7 bases separated the two germline ends. CDR3 sequence (DNA): TGCGCCAGCAGCTTGCACAGGGCCGGGGAGCTGTTTTTT. Encoded protein: CASSLHRAGELFF.

This clonotype was counted ten times or more. The chain's CDR3 is CASRMNYNEQFF. CDR3 bases: TGCGCCAGCAGGATGAATTACAATGAGCAGTTCTTC. The chain employs TRBV5-1 and TRBJ2-1; D unresolved. Deletions cut 5 bases from V and 4 bases from J, with 7 bases between. Germline CDR1 and CDR2: SGHRS and YFSETQ. CDR3 length: 12 amino acids. Full variable domain (outside the CDR3, taken from reference TRBV5-1 and TRBJ2-1): KAGVTQTPRYLIKTRGQQVTLSCSPISGHRSVSWYQQTPGQGLQFLFEYFSETQRNKGNFPGRFSGRQFSNSRSEMNVSTLELGDSALYLCASRMNYNEQFFGPGTRLTVL.

This clonotype occurred a few times. V usage is TRBV5-1 and J usage is TRBJ1-1; 7 bases align to TRBD1. Germline trimming cut 1 base from V and 0 bases from J; bases unmatched to any gene: 3. The CDR3 extends over 15 amino acids. CDR1 and CDR2 from the germline V gene are SGHRS and YFSETQ. CDR3 amino acids: CASSLTGQLNTEAFF. Written as DNA, the CDR3 is TGCGCCAGCAGCTTGACGGGACAGTTGAACACTGAAGCTTTCTTT.

As regards this clonotype: A clone one base away is much larger, so this may be a read error. The chain is built from TRBV6-1 and TRBJ2-2; 7 nucleotides align to TRBD2. The V gene's germline CDR1 is MNHNS and CDR2 SASEGT. The CDR3 consists of 15 residues. As DNA, the CDR3 is TGTGCCAGCGCGGAGGTTCTCGTCGTGGGAGGGGAGCTGCTTTTT. Protein: CASAEVLVVGGELLF.

This clonotype was counted at least ten times. The rearrangement uses TRBV6-2 or TRBV6-3 and TRBJ1-1, with TRBD1 matching over 12 bases. Germline V CDR1 and CDR2: MNHEY, SVGEGT. With 6 bases clipped from V and 5 bases from J, the junction kept 10 bases outside the gene matches. The CDR3 runs to 16 residues. In DNA form, the CDR3 reads TGTGCCAGCAGCCGACCGGGACAGGGGGCGTATACTGAAGCTTTCTTT. Residues: CASSRPGQGAYTEAFF.

A remark on this clonotype: Germline is not matched at one junction end, which may reflect a read error. CDR3 bases: TGTGCCGGCAGTCTGGACAGTGGGAGCAATCAGCCCCAGCATTTT. It codes for CAGSLDSGSNQPQHF. The rearrangement uses TRBV7-2 and TRBJ1-5, with D maybe TRBD1 (6 bases). Germline V gene sequence: CDR1 SGHTA, CDR2 FQGNSA. This CDR3 is 15 amino acids long.

Concerning this clonotype itself: At one end the junction does not follow the germline gene, possibly because of a read error. The rearrangement uses TRBV15 and TRBJ2-7, with D hard to call. Germline CDR1 reads LNHNV; CDR2 reads YYDKDF (reference sequence). This CDR3 region has 12 residues. The CDR3 spells CVTRANTYEQYF. The CDR3 DNA is TGTGTCACCAGAGCCAACACCTACGAGCAGTACTTC.